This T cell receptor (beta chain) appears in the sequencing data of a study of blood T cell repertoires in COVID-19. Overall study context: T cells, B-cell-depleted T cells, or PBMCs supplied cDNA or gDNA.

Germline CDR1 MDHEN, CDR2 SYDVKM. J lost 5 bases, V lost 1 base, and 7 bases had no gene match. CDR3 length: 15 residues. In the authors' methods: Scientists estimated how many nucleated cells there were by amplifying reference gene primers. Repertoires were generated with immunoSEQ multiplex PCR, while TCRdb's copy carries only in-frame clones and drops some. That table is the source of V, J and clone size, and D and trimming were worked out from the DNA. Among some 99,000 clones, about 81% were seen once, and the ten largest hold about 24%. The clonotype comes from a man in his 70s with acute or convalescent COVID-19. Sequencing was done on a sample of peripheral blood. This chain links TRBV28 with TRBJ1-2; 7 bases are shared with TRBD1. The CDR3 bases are TGTGCCAGCAGTTTATTTGCCAGGGGGGTATATGGCTACACCTTC. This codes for CASSLFARGVYGYTF.